The 24 T cell receptor beta chains given below trace back to one sample, sequenced in a study of OX40 agonist ivuxolimab in advanced cancers. Clones were read by immunoSEQ multiplex PCR, and TCRdb kept only the in-frame ones, dropping some. The repertoire consists of around 38,000 clones, with about 81% occurring once and the leading ten covering 13%. This specimen was CD4+ or CD8+ T cells sorted from blood, taken in a trial of the OX40 agonist ivuxolimab. These receptor sequences come from an adult with an advanced solid tumor such as melanoma, head and neck, liver or kidney cancer.

The chain joins TRBV5-1 to TRBJ1-2; the D gene is possibly TRBD1 (5 bases). V shed 1 base and J shed 5 bases, with 15 bases lying between them. Looked up from germline, CDR1 is SGHRS and CDR2 is YFSETQ. This CDR3 comprises 15 residues. CDR3 sequence reads: CASSLLVDSSYGYTF. CDR3 nucleotide sequence: TGCGCCAGCAGCTTGTTAGTAGACAGTAGTTATGGCTACACCTTC.

The chain uses TRBV6-5 and TRBJ2-4; 7 nucleotides line up with TRBD1. Germline V CDR1 and CDR2: MNHEY, SVGAGI. Losses at the gene ends were 6 bases for V and 11 bases for J; bases not matched to a gene: 10. The CDR3 covers 13 residues. CDR3 nucleotide sequence: TGTGCCAGCAGAAGGGACAGCGCTGGCGTTCAGTACTTC. As protein: CASRRDSAGVQYF.

Only one count was recorded for this clone. This rearrangement joins TRBV7-9 to TRBJ1-3; unclear D gene. Trimming stripped 5 bases from V and 4 bases from J, with 9 bases between. The CDR3 extends over 13 amino acids. The germline V gene has CDR1 SEHNR and CDR2 FQNEAQ (reference sequence). For the CDR3, the DNA is TGTGCCAGCAGCGACCCGGGGGGAAACACCATATATTTT. The encoded protein is CASSDPGGNTIYF.

The chain joins TRBV6-5 to TRBJ1-1; D uncertain. This CDR3 region has 15 residues. The V gene's germline CDR1 is MNHEY and CDR2 SVGAGI. The ends were cut back, 0 bases at V and 2 bases at J, with 10 bases in the middle. The CDR3 loop is CASSYSPIPNTEAFF. The CDR3 bases are TGTGCCAGCAGTTACTCGCCCATTCCTAACACTGAAGCTTTCTTT.

The gene calls are TRBV5-1 and TRBJ2-1; TRBD2 matches at 12 bases. Germline V gene sequence: CDR1 SGHRS, CDR2 YFSETQ. V was pared by 1 base and J by 8 bases, with 4 bases of the junction left unmatched. The CDR3 spans 15 residues. The DNA for the CDR3 is TGCGCCAGCAGCTTGATGCGACTAGCGGGAGATGAGCAGTTCTTC. Its protein is CASSLMRLAGDEQFF. Together with reference TRBV5-1 and TRBJ2-1, the CDR3 gives the full variable domain: KAGVTQTPRYLIKTRGQQVTLSCSPISGHRSVSWYQQTPGQGLQFLFEYFSETQRNKGNFPGRFSGRQFSNSRSEMNVSTLELGDSALYLCASSLMRLAGDEQFFGPGTRLTVL.

The V call is TRBV7-3, the J call TRBJ1-1, with D possibly matching TRBD1 (5 bases). Germline V gene lookup returns CDR1 SGHTA and CDR2 FQGTGA. This CDR3 contains 15 residues. V was shortened by 1 base and J by 7 bases, with 16 bases between the two germline ends. The CDR3 sequence is CASSLKPGRAIEAFF. CDR3 DNA sequence: TGTGCCAGCAGCTTAAAACCGGGCAGGGCAATTGAAGCTTTCTTT.

This chain joins TRBV27 and TRBJ2-7; the match to TRBD1 covers 8 bases. CDR3 size: 16 residues. Germline V gene lookup returns CDR1 MNHEY and CDR2 SMNVEV (reference sequence). With V trimmed by 5 bases and J by 4 bases, 13 bases remained unmatched. CDR3 DNA: TGTGCCAGCAGTCCCTACTCAGGACAGGGTCGGTACGAGCAGTACTTC. Its protein is CASSPYSGQGRYEQYF.

V gene TRBV4-2 combines with J gene TRBJ2-1; D gene ambiguous. This CDR3 contains 13 residues. Trimming shortened V by 0 bases and J by 9 bases, and 9 bases separated the two germline ends. Germline V gives CDR1 LGHNA, CDR2 YNFKEQ. The CDR3 protein is CASSQDPSSEQFF. CDR3 nucleotides: TGTGCCAGCAGCCAAGACCCCTCCAGTGAGCAGTTCTTC.

The chain joins TRBV28 to TRBJ2-7; 7 positions match TRBD2. In germline, CDR1 is MDHEN, CDR2 SYDVKM. Trimming cost V 6 bases and J 0 bases; bases outside gene matches: 5. This CDR3 has 14 amino acids. CDR3 in amino acids: CASSPWGGSYEQYF. In nucleotides, the CDR3 is TGTGCCAGCAGCCCCTGGGGGGGCTCCTACGAGCAGTACTTC.

The CDR3 spells CASSLLGGVSETQYF. CDR3 nucleotide sequence: TGTGCCAGCAGCTTATTGGGCGGGGTTTCGGAGACCCAGTACTTC. This sequence joins TRBV5-6 and TRBJ2-5; TRBD2 is a possible D gene (6 bases). Germline lookup yields CDR1 SGHDT and CDR2 YYEEEE. The germline V and J ends were trimmed by 2 bases and 5 bases, with 16 bases remaining between them. The CDR3 consists of 15 residues.

This clone is medium-sized. One end of the junction varies from germline; a read error may be responsible. The CDR3 is CASSEWASDQPQHF. In DNA, the CDR3 is TGTGCCAGCAGTGAATGGGCTAGCGATCAGCCCCAGCATTTT. The chain combines TRBV6-1 with TRBJ1-5; D gene ambiguous. There are 14 residues in the CDR3. The germline gives CDR1 MNHNS, CDR2 SASEGT.

This chain joins TRBV9 and TRBJ1-2; D is unresolved. Germline CDR1 reads SGDLS; CDR2 reads YYNGEE. There are 14 residues in the CDR3. V gave up 0 bases and J gave up 3 bases, with 9 bases separating them. The CDR3 reads CASSVGGGDYGYTF. Written as DNA, the CDR3 is TGTGCCAGCAGCGTAGGGGGTGGGGACTATGGCTACACCTTC.

This clone was seen only once. V gene TRBV6-1 combines with J gene TRBJ1-2, with D perhaps matching TRBD1 (5 bases). With 11 bases removed from V and 2 bases from J, the gap between germline ends came to 15 bases. CDR3 length: 13 residues. The germline V gene has CDR1 MNHNS and CDR2 SASEGT. The CDR3 DNA reads TGTGCCGCAAAATGGCAGGGCAACTATGGCTACACCTTC. This codes for CAAKWQGNYGYTF.

The chain is built from TRBV5-5 and TRBJ1-6; 7 nucleotides agree with TRBD1. J was trimmed by 5 bases and V by 1 base; bases with no gene match: 3. The CDR3 has 15 residues. The germline CDR1 and CDR2 sequences are SGHKS and YYEKEE (reference sequence). CDR3 region: CASSLKGADNSPLHF. The CDR3 region has the DNA TGTGCCAGCAGCTTGAAGGGGGCGGATAATTCACCCCTCCACTTT.

The rearrangement links TRBV4-1 to TRBJ2-5; D call uncertain. The CDR3 has 15 amino acids. V was clipped by 0 bases and J by 5 bases, with 13 bases between them. Germline lookup yields CDR1 MGHRA and CDR2 YSYEKL. DNA of the CDR3: TGCGCCAGCAGCCAAGATTGGGGTATCGAGGAGACCCAGTACTTC. The encoded protein is CASSQDWGIEETQYF.

The chain recombines TRBV2 with TRBJ1-2, with 7 bases that match TRBD1. Per germline, CDR1 SNHLY and CDR2 FYNNEI. Trimming took 6 bases from V and 6 from J; bases not matched to a gene: 4. The length of the CDR3 is 12 residues. The CDR3 loop reads CASRRQGHGYTF. The CDR3 coding sequence is TGTGCCAGCAGAAGACAGGGACATGGCTACACCTTC.

DNA for the CDR3: TGTGCCAGCAGAGTAGACAGGGATGCTGAAGCTTTCTTT. Translated: CASRVDRDAEAFF. V and J are TRBV6-5 and TRBJ1-1; 7 bases agree with TRBD1. CDR3 size: 13 residues. V trimming: 6 bases; J trimming: 6 bases; junction bases outside the gene matches: 7. The germline V gene has CDR1 MNHEY and CDR2 SVGAGI.

The chain carries TRBV19 and TRBJ1-4; D call uncertain. V lost 8 bases and J 10 bases, leaving 17 bases between the germline ends. CDR3 size: 13 residues. CDR1 is LNHDA and CDR2 is SQIVND in the germline V gene (reference sequence). The DNA for the CDR3 is TGTGCCAGTTCCGAGATGGGGAGGGCAAAACTGTTTTTT. Residues: CASSEMGRAKLFF.

The rearrangement joins TRBV4-2 to TRBJ2-3, with 8 bases aligning to TRBD2. Germline V lookup: CDR1 LGHNA, CDR2 YNFKEQ. This CDR3 is built from 17 residues. The trim removed 1 base at V and 3 bases at J, leaving 9 bases unmatched. CDR3 region: CASSQGNFVAGTDTQYF. DNA for the CDR3: TGTGCCAGCAGCCAAGGCAACTTTGTAGCGGGGACAGATACGCAGTATTTT.

This chain uses TRBV4-1 with TRBJ1-6, with a tentative D call TRBD1 (5 bases). Germline lookup yields CDR1 MGHRA and CDR2 YSYEKL. This CDR3 is 16 amino acids long. V gave up 1 base and J gave up 1 base, with 8 bases separating them. CDR3 in DNA: TGCGCCAGCAGCCAAGGACAGCGTTCCTATAATTCACCCCTCCACTTT. Translation gives CASSQGQRSYNSPLHF.

The V and J genes are TRBV6-1 and TRBJ2-5; 13 bases fit TRBD2. CDR1 is MNHNS and CDR2 is SASEGT in the germline V gene. V lost 4 bases to trimming and J lost 4 bases; unmatched junction nucleotides: 3. The CDR3 extends over 15 amino acids. The CDR3, as DNA: TGTGCCAGCAGTGTACTAGCGGGGGGGAGAGAGACCCAGTACTTC. It codes for CASSVLAGGRETQYF.

The V call is TRBV19, the J call TRBJ2-5, with TRBD1 identical over 10 bases. From germline, CDR1 is LNHDA and CDR2 SQIVND (reference sequence). This CDR3 region has 14 residues. V was pared by 6 bases and J by 4 bases, with 5 bases of the junction left unmatched. The CDR3, as DNA: TGTGCCAGTAGATCCGGACAGGGGGTAGAGACCCAGTACTTC. Translated, it gives CASRSGQGVETQYF.

This clone is a singleton in its sample. This chain joins TRBV29-1 and TRBJ2-3; 10 positions match TRBD2. This CDR3 region has 12 residues. Trimming removed 5 bases from V and 5 bases from J; junction bases left unmatched: 1. The germline gives CDR1 SQVTM, CDR2 ANQGSEA. The CDR3 sequence is CSVRTSGDTQYF. DNA of the CDR3: TGCAGCGTTCGGACTAGCGGAGATACGCAGTATTTT.

This rearrangement joins TRBV5-5 to TRBJ1-4; weak D call: TRBD1 (6 bases). V was trimmed by 5 bases and J by 8 bases, leaving 13 bases between them. This CDR3 has 13 residues. CDR1 is SGHKS and CDR2 is YYEKEE in the germline V gene (reference sequence). The CDR3 bases are TGTGCCAGCAGGTACGGGACACAGGAAAAACTGTTTTTT. This translates into CASRYGTQEKLFF.